The 27 T cell receptor beta chains in this list originate from one sample, sequenced in a study of blood T cells in healthy people across ages. Next came a second PCR, run for about 6 to 12 cycles, which used a sample-barcoded 5' primer along with a J-beta primer mix. TCRdb re-analysed the 5' RACE reads in MiXCR, keeping a single row per CDR3 protein. This table has about 1,500,000 distinct CDR3 sequences, approximately 30% appearing once. The sample consisted of blood. All receptors come from a woman in her twenties or thirties in good health.

The chain is built from TRBV29-1 and TRBJ1-1, with unresolved D. Germline CDR1 and CDR2: SQVTM and ANQGSEA. Trimming removed 7 bases at V and 4 bases at J, with 10 bases between. The CDR3 runs to 11 residues. CDR3 region: CSATVGTEAFF. The CDR3 coding sequence is TGCAGCGCTACCGTTGGCACTGAAGCTTTCTTT.

This clonotype was found many times. The CDR3 bases are TGTGCCAGCAGTCTCAGGGGAGGCATAAATTCCTACGAGCAGTACTTC. Its translation: CASSLRGGINSYEQYF. The chain recombines TRBV7-2 with TRBJ2-7; possibly TRBD1 or TRBD2 for D (6 bases each). The CDR3 contains 16 residues. Trimming pared 6 bases from V and 1 base from J, leaving 19 bases between. The germline gives CDR1 SGHTA, CDR2 FQGNSA.

This rearrangement joins TRBV7-2 to TRBJ2-1, with 16 bases fitting TRBD2. The CDR3 totals 16 residues. From germline, CDR1 is SGHTA and CDR2 FQGNSA. V shed 8 bases, J shed 6 bases, and the junction held 7 bases outside the gene matches. CDR3: CASDPGTSGRANEQFF. The CDR3 DNA reads as TGTGCCAGCGACCCCGGGACTAGCGGGAGGGCCAATGAGCAGTTCTTC.

V usage is TRBV20-1 and J usage is TRBJ1-4, with D possibly matching TRBD1 (5 bases). Trimming removed 5 bases at V and 7 bases at J, with 14 bases between. The CDR3 has 13 residues. CDR1 is DFQATT and CDR2 is SNEGSKA in the germline V gene (reference sequence). CDR3 coding DNA: TGCAGTGCTCCCCGGGACGGGGGTGAAAAACTGTTTTTT. Protein sequence: CSAPRDGGEKLFF.

J is TRBJ1-1 and V is TRBV5-1; 8 bases align to TRBD1. V dropped 4 bases and J dropped 8; count of bases not matched to a gene: 10. There are 14 residues in the CDR3. Germline CDR1 SGHRS, CDR2 YFSETQ. This CDR3 reads CASSVDRGHSEAFF. The CDR3 bases are TGCGCCAGCAGCGTCGACAGGGGACACTCCGAAGCTTTCTTT.

This clonotype was detected a few times. J is TRBJ1-2 and V is TRBV2, with D unclear. Trimming pared 1 base from V and 4 bases from J, leaving 7 bases between. In germline, CDR1 is SNHLY, CDR2 FYNNEI. The CDR3 has 13 amino acids. CDR3 residues: CASSEETGYGYTF. DNA of the CDR3: TGTGCCAGCAGTGAAGAGACGGGCTATGGCTACACCTTC.

This clonotype has a handful of counts. V gene TRBV25-1 combines with J gene TRBJ2-7; possibly TRBD1 for D (6 bases). CDR3 length: 14 amino acids. The ends were cut back, 6 bases at V and 2 bases at J, with 14 bases in the middle. Germline assignment: CDR1 MGHDK and CDR2 SYGVNS. The CDR3 protein is CASRKRTAPYEQYF. In nucleotides, the CDR3 is TGTGCCAGCAGGAAAAGGACAGCCCCCTACGAGCAGTACTTC.

This clonotype appeared once. The rearrangement joins TRBV9 to TRBJ2-1, with D hard to call. The CDR3 runs 12 residues. Germline CDR1 reads SGDLS; CDR2 reads YYNGEE. V was shortened by 0 bases and J by 8 bases, with 6 bases between the two germline ends. The CDR3 DNA is TGTGCCAGCAGCGTAGAATGGGATGAGCAGTTCTTC. It is translated as CASSVEWDEQFF.

This clonotype showed up just a few times. The chain recombines TRBV14 with TRBJ2-7; TRBD2 agrees at 10 bases. With 3 bases clipped from V and 2 bases from J, the junction kept 16 bases outside the gene matches. The CDR3 contains 19 residues. CDR1 SGHDN and CDR2 FVKESK come from the germline V gene. CDR3 loop: CASSHSTFTSGMSAYEQYF. Written as DNA, the CDR3 is TGTGCCAGCAGCCACTCAACTTTTACTAGCGGGATGTCGGCCTACGAGCAGTACTTC.

This CDR3 is CASSRAVEAFF. CDR3 nucleotide sequence: TGTGCCAGCAGCCGCGCAGTTGAAGCTTTCTTT. This sequence joins TRBV6-2 or TRBV6-3 and TRBJ1-1; D is unclear. Germline loops: CDR1 MNHEY, CDR2 SVGEGT. V lost 6 bases, J lost 7 bases, and 9 bases lay in between. CDR3 size: 11 residues.

This clonotype has a count of ten or more. The V call is TRBV12-3 or TRBV12-4, the J call TRBJ2-7; D might be TRBD1 (5 bases). The V end lost 3 bases, the J end lost 0 bases, and 12 bases lay between the germline ends. The CDR3 spans 15 residues. CDR3 sequence reads: CASSFWGDPSYEQYF. The CDR3 DNA is TGTGCCAGCAGTTTCTGGGGCGACCCCTCCTACGAGCAGTACTTC.

V is TRBV9 and J is TRBJ2-5; D gene uncertain. The end of the DNA fits TRBJ2-7 better, so the J call may be wrong. The CDR3 is 15 amino acids. Germline-derived CDR1 and CDR2 are SGDLS and YYNGEE. CDR3 sequence: CASSEEPRPRDEQYF. Here the CDR3 DNA reads TGTGCCAGCAGCGAGGAACCCCGTCCCCGTGACGAGCAGTACTTC.

This clonotype was detected ten times or more. The V call is TRBV15, the J call TRBJ2-7, with a weak D call TRBD1 (6 bases). V was shortened by 1 base and J by 5 bases, with 21 bases between the two germline ends. The CDR3 spans 17 residues. Germline assignment: CDR1 LNHNV and CDR2 YYDKDF (reference sequence). CDR3 sequence reads: CATSRVRGRSLPNEQYF. CDR3 sequence (DNA): TGTGCCACCAGCAGAGTCAGGGGCAGGTCTTTGCCCAACGAGCAGTACTTC.

This clonotype was observed many times. The gene calls are TRBV10-3 and TRBJ2-3; no firm D call. V lost 2 bases and J 4 bases, leaving 10 bases between the germline ends. This CDR3 contains 14 residues. The germline V gene encodes CDR1 ENHRY and CDR2 SYGVKD. The CDR3 DNA reads TGTGCCATCAGTGAGGGTGGGTCCGCAGATACGCAGTATTTT. It translates to CAISEGGSADTQYF.

This sequence joins TRBV24-1 and TRBJ2-1; 12 nucleotides line up with TRBD2. Trimming removed 2 bases from V and 9 bases from J; junction bases left unmatched: 7. The CDR3 sequence is 16 residues long. Germline V gives CDR1 KGHDR, CDR2 SFDVKD. The CDR3 coding sequence is TGTGCCACCAGTGATTCTAGCGGGAGGGCCCGGGGTGAGCAGTTCTTC. Amino acids: CATSDSSGRARGEQFF.

This clonotype turned up a few times. The V and J genes are TRBV10-3 and TRBJ2-7; the D gene could be TRBD1 or TRBD2 (6 bases each). In germline, CDR1 is ENHRY, CDR2 SYGVKD. This CDR3 is built from 15 residues. V dropped 8 bases and J dropped 2 bases, with 19 bases sitting between them. CDR3 DNA: TGTGCCATCTCACGGGCGGCGGAGGGGGCCTACGAGCAGTACTTC. Its protein product is CAISRAAEGAYEQYF.

The genes are TRBV7-2 and TRBJ1-2, with D maybe TRBD1 (6 bases). The CDR3 length is 14 residues. The germline V gene encodes CDR1 SGHTA and CDR2 FQGNSA. V was pared by 5 bases and J by 11 bases, with 21 bases between. For the CDR3, the DNA is TGTGCCAGCAGCCAAGACAGGCAGCGTCCGGGGTACACCTTC. This gives the protein CASSQDRQRPGYTF.

This chain links TRBV7-9 with TRBJ1-2; D is possibly TRBD1 (6 bases). The CDR3 is made up of 14 amino acids. Trimming pared 1 base from V and 4 bases from J, leaving 10 bases between. Germline assignment: CDR1 SEHNR and CDR2 FQNEAQ (reference sequence). CDR3 residues: CASSLVGQTYGYTF. Here the CDR3 DNA reads TGTGCCAGCAGCTTAGTCGGACAGACCTATGGCTACACCTTC.

The chain recombines TRBV5-6 with TRBJ2-2; TRBD1 matches at 11 bases. V shed 3 bases, J shed 0 bases, and the junction held 4 bases outside the gene matches. Germline lookup yields CDR1 SGHDT and CDR2 YYEEEE. The CDR3 runs to 17 residues. The DNA of the CDR3 is TGTGCCAGCAGCTCCCGGGACAGGGGGTCGAACACCGGGGAGCTGTTTTTT. This translates into CASSSRDRGSNTGELFF.

Turning to this clonotype: Being one base from a much bigger clone, this may be a read error. This rearrangement joins TRBV20-1 to TRBJ2-1, with TRBD2 matching over 7 bases. The assigned J gene may be wrong: the sequence end matches TRBJ2-7 better. CDR1 and CDR2 (germline): DFQATT, SNEGSKA (reference sequence). The CDR3 runs 14 residues. CDR3 bases: TGCAGTGCTACAAGCGGGACTCGTGACAATGAGCAGTACTTC. It codes for CSATSGTRDNEQYF.

This clonotype was counted between two and nine times. This chain uses TRBV5-1 with TRBJ2-3, with TRBD2 matching over 13 bases. V dropped 7 bases and J dropped 6; count of bases not matched to a gene: 2. From germline, CDR1 is SGHRS and CDR2 YFSETQ. The CDR3 is 13 residues long. CDR3 in amino acids: CASGLAGVDTQYF. For the CDR3, the DNA is TGCGCCAGCGGACTAGCGGGGGTTGATACGCAGTATTTT. The whole variable domain, remainder taken from reference TRBV5-1 and TRBJ2-3, is KAGVTQTPRYLIKTRGQQVTLSCSPISGHRSVSWYQQTPGQGLQFLFEYFSETQRNKGNFPGRFSGRQFSNSRSEMNVSTLELGDSALYLCASGLAGVDTQYFGPGTRLTVL.

The chain recombines TRBV9 with TRBJ2-1; D ambiguous. Trimming removed 2 bases from V and 8 bases from J, with 11 bases in between. From germline, CDR1 is SGDLS and CDR2 YYNGEE. The CDR3 loop spans 13 amino acids. The CDR3 here is CASSVGGCDEQFF. DNA for the CDR3: TGTGCCAGCAGCGTCGGTGGGTGCGATGAGCAGTTCTTC. Looking up the rest from reference TRBV9 and TRBJ2-1 gives the full variable domain: DSGVTQTPKHLITATGQRVTLRCSPRSGDLSVYWYQQSLDQGLQFLIQYYNGEERAKGNILERFSAQQFPDLHSELNLSSLELGDSALYFCASSVGGCDEQFFGPGTRLTVL.

A word on this clonotype: At one boundary the junction diverges from the germline segment, which might be a read error. The chain combines TRBV11-2 with TRBJ2-7; 9 bases agree with TRBD2. Looked up from germline, CDR1 is SGHAT and CDR2 is FQNNGV. The CDR3 has 15 amino acids. CDR3 DNA: TGTGCCAGCAGGTTAGGGCGGGGGGGCTCTTACGAGCAGTACTTC. Translated, it gives CASRLGRGGSYEQYF.

This clonotype has a handful of counts. The chain links TRBV12-3 or TRBV12-4 to TRBJ2-7; TRBD1 matches at 8 bases. The CDR3 runs 14 residues. V shed 5 bases and J 5 bases; nucleotides not matched to a gene: 8. The CDR3 reads CASSGQGPSNEQYF. The CDR3 DNA sequence: TGTGCCAGCAGTGGACAGGGACCGTCCAACGAGCAGTACTTC.

The chain couples TRBV7-9 to TRBJ2-1; no definite D call. This CDR3 region has 15 residues. The V and J ends lost 5 bases and 6 bases respectively, with 17 bases between them. Germline lookup yields CDR1 SEHNR and CDR2 FQNEAQ (reference sequence). The CDR3 nucleotides read TGTGCCAGCAGCCCCCCAGGTTCAGCCTCCAATGAGCAGTTCTTC. Translating it yields CASSPPGSASNEQFF.

This chain joins TRBV7-3 and TRBJ2-1; D is undetermined. Germline-derived CDR1 and CDR2 are SGHTA and FQGTGA. The V end lost 2 bases, the J end lost 9 bases, and 11 bases lay between the germline ends. The CDR3 contains 13 residues. For the CDR3, the DNA is TGTGCCAGCAGCTTATATCCCGGCAGTGAGCAGTTCTTC. Translated: CASSLYPGSEQFF.

This clonotype was recorded a few times. This chain uses TRBV20-1 with TRBJ1-2, with D maybe TRBD1 (5 bases). Between the trimmed V and J ends, which lost 5 bases and 0 bases, there was a span of 13 bases. Germline assignment: CDR1 DFQATT and CDR2 SNEGSKA (reference sequence). The CDR3 extends over 14 amino acids. This CDR3 reads CSASLQATNYGYTF. CDR3 coding DNA: TGCAGTGCTTCCTTACAGGCTACTAACTATGGCTACACCTTC.